The 6 T cell receptor beta chains in this list originate from one sample, sequenced in a study of T cells in localized non-small cell lung cancer. The data were produced by immunoSEQ multiplex PCR, yet TCRdb's version contains in-frame clones alone and is incomplete. The data show some 9,500 clones, 90% seen once. The input for sequencing was peripheral blood, taken before any cancer treatment. These receptors originate from a male donor at least 60 years old with stage III squamous cell lung carcinoma.

The rearrangement links TRBV2 to TRBJ2-2, with 15 bases lining up with TRBD2. The CDR3 consists of 18 residues. Per germline, CDR1 SNHLY and CDR2 FYNNEI. V lost 6 bases to trimming and J lost 0 bases; unmatched junction nucleotides: 5. This CDR3 reads CASRAGLAGGSNTGELFF. CDR3 DNA sequence: TGTGCCAGCAGGGCGGGACTAGCGGGGGGATCGAACACCGGGGAGCTGTTTTTT.

J is TRBJ1-6 and V is TRBV10-3; D might be TRBD1 (5 bases). Trimming stripped 3 bases from V and 3 bases from J, with 9 bases between. This CDR3 has 15 amino acids. Germline V lookup: CDR1 ENHRY, CDR2 SYGVKD. The CDR3 DNA sequence: TGTGCCATCAGTGAAGGGGCAGACTATAATTCACCCCTCCACTTT. It specifies CAISEGADYNSPLHF.

This chain connects TRBV28 to TRBJ1-1, with D hard to call. The CDR3 has 13 amino acids. The germline V and J ends were trimmed by 6 bases and 8 bases, with 16 bases remaining between them. Per germline, CDR1 MDHEN and CDR2 SYDVKM. CDR3 bases: TGTGCCAGCAGCTCGATATTTGTATTCGAAGCTTTCTTT. It is translated as CASSSIFVFEAFF.

The chain uses TRBV13 and TRBJ1-2, with a possible D match to TRBD1 (6 bases). Trimming stripped 3 bases from V and 0 bases from J, with 8 bases between. From germline, CDR1 is PRHDT and CDR2 FYEKMQ (reference sequence). CDR3 length: 14 residues. For the CDR3, the DNA is TGTGCCAGCAGCTTGACAGGTCCTAACTATGGCTACACCTTC. Amino acid sequence: CASSLTGPNYGYTF. The whole variable domain, remainder taken from reference TRBV13 and TRBJ1-2, is AAGVIQSPRHLIKEKRETATLKCYPIPRHDTVYWYQQGPGQDPQFLISFYEKMQSDKGSIPDRFSAQQFSDYHSELNMSSLELGDSALYFCASSLTGPNYGYTFGSGTRLTVV.

This chain connects TRBV5-4 to TRBJ1-5; perhaps TRBD1 as D (5 bases). Germline CDR1 reads SGHNT; CDR2 reads YYREEE (reference sequence). CDR3 length: 15 amino acids. Trimming took off 3 bases at V and 4 bases at J, with 14 bases between the two ends. The CDR3 DNA follows: TGTGCCAGCAGCTCAATGGGACGGCCGAATCAGCCCCAGCATTTT. It yields the protein CASSSMGRPNQPQHF.

This clone was recorded a few times. This chain links TRBV19 with TRBJ2-7, with 11 nucleotides matching TRBD1. The germline gives CDR1 LNHDA, CDR2 SQIVND (reference sequence). Trimming at V came to 4 bases and at J to 6 bases, leaving 5 bases not matched to a gene. This CDR3 comprises 14 residues. This chain's CDR3 is CASSSSGTGGEQYF. The CDR3 DNA reads as TGTGCCAGTAGTAGCTCCGGGACAGGGGGCGAGCAGTACTTC.